Each of the 27 T cell receptor beta chains below was sequenced from the same sample in a study of T cell responses to AZD1222 COVID-19 vaccine. The protocol was immunoSEQ multiplex PCR, while the TCRdb copy is restricted to in-frame clones and leaves out a portion. Of about 100,000 clones in the sample, 88% were seen once. The sample was peripheral blood, taken on day 0 of AZD1222 vaccination. Receptors were obtained from an adult in good health.

The chain joins TRBV7-9 to TRBJ2-3, with TRBD2 identical over 10 bases. V trimming: 2 bases; J trimming: 1 base; junction bases outside the gene matches: 12. The germline gives CDR1 SEHNR, CDR2 FQNEAQ (reference sequence). This CDR3 has 19 residues. Here the CDR3 DNA reads TGTGCCAGCAGCTTAATACTTCGAGGGCTAGCGGGAGGCACAGATACGCAGTATTTT. Encoded protein: CASSLILRGLAGGTDTQYF.

This clone was detected only once. The V gene is TRBV11-2, the J gene TRBJ2-1, with 7 nucleotides matching TRBD1. V was clipped by 7 bases and J by 10 bases; unmatched bases: 10. The CDR3 loop spans 13 amino acids. From germline, CDR1 is SGHAT and CDR2 FQNNGV. The CDR3 bases are TGTGCCAGCACCTTTACAGGGGTAGAGGAGCAGTTCTTC. Translated, it gives CASTFTGVEEQFF.

The chain joins TRBV2 to TRBJ2-5; a weak D match, TRBD1 (6 bases). The CDR3 is made up of 14 amino acids. CDR1 is SNHLY and CDR2 is FYNNEI in the germline V gene. V lost 4 bases, J lost 5 bases, and 14 bases lay in between. The CDR3 spells CASSVTGTTETQYF. CDR3 sequence (DNA): TGTGCCAGCAGTGTTACCGGGACAACGGAGACCCAGTACTTC. Filled out from reference TRBV2 and TRBJ2-5, the complete variable domain reads EPEVTQTPSHQVTQMGQEVILRCVPISNHLYFYWYRQILGQKVEFLVSFYNNEISEKSEIFDDQFSVERPDGSNFTLKIRSTKLEDSAMYFCASSVTGTTETQYFGPGTRLLVL.

This clone was picked up one time. V is TRBV3-1 (or the pseudogene TRBV3-2) and J is TRBJ1-1; no clear D gene. The CDR3 runs 13 residues. The germline V gene encodes CDR1 LGHDT and CDR2 YNNKEL (reference sequence). The V end was cut by 3 bases, the J end by 5 bases, with 10 bases between. In nucleotides, the CDR3 is TGTGCCAGCAGCCAGGGAATATTAACTGAAGCTTTCTTT. It specifies CASSQGILTEAFF.

The CDR3 nucleotides read TGTGCCAGCAGCTTCCTGGACCACAAGAGTGTGACCCAGTACTTC. The encoded protein is CASSFLDHKSVTQYF. The chain is built from TRBV13 and TRBJ2-5; D remains ambiguous. The CDR3 sequence is 15 residues long. The V end was cut by 3 bases, the J end by 7 bases, with 18 bases between. The germline V gene encodes CDR1 PRHDT and CDR2 FYEKMQ (reference sequence).

This clone was counted once. V is TRBV2 and J is TRBJ2-3; TRBD2 agrees at 10 bases. Trimming took 2 bases from V and 2 from J; bases not matched to a gene: 4. The CDR3 loop spans 16 amino acids. Germline CDR1 and CDR2: SNHLY and FYNNEI. CDR3 region: CASSEFLAGVTDTQYF. The CDR3 DNA reads as TGTGCCAGCAGTGAATTCCTAGCGGGAGTCACAGATACGCAGTATTTT.

CDR3 in DNA: TGTGCCGGATTCTTCAAGAACACCGGGGAGCTGTTTTTT. It translates to CAGFFKNTGELFF. The rearrangement joins TRBV30 to TRBJ2-2; no definite D call. The CDR3 totals 13 residues. Germline V CDR1 and CDR2: GTSNPN, SVGIG (reference sequence). Trimming removed 8 bases from V and 1 base from J, with 11 bases in between.

There are a few counts of this clone. The J gene is TRBJ1-4, the V gene TRBV4-3; 7 nucleotides line up with TRBD1. V was pared by 1 base and J by 10 bases, with 9 bases of the junction left unmatched. In germline, CDR1 is LGHNA, CDR2 YSLEER. This CDR3 has 15 amino acids. CDR3 DNA sequence: TGCGCCAGCAGCCAAGTGGGCAGGGGGGACGGAAAACTGTTTTTT. It is translated as CASSQVGRGDGKLFF.

The sample holds one count of this clone. CDR3 residues: CAISETDTQYF. CDR3 sequence (DNA): TGTGCCATCAGTGAGACAGATACGCAGTATTTT. The V call is TRBV10-3, the J call TRBJ2-3, with D uncertain. The CDR3 is 11 residues long. The germline V gene encodes CDR1 ENHRY and CDR2 SYGVKD. V dropped 2 bases and J dropped 3 bases, with 0 bases sitting between them.

The V and J genes are TRBV6-5 and TRBJ1-1; 9 nucleotides align to TRBD1. With V trimmed by 8 bases and J by 0 bases, 4 bases remained unmatched. This CDR3 has 14 residues. CDR1 is MNHEY and CDR2 is SVGAGI in the germline V gene. The CDR3 coding sequence is TGTGCCAGCGGGGACAGGGAAATGAACACTGAAGCTTTCTTT. Translation: CASGDREMNTEAFF.

This clone was recorded only once. CDR3 region: CASSLYYRADYNEQFF. The CDR3 DNA sequence: TGCGCCAGCAGCTTGTACTATAGGGCAGATTACAATGAGCAGTTCTTC. The chain combines TRBV5-1 with TRBJ2-1; D remains ambiguous. The CDR3 runs 16 residues. Trimming took off 1 base at V and 4 bases at J, with 15 bases between the two ends. The V gene's germline CDR1 is SGHRS and CDR2 YFSETQ.

This sequence joins TRBV28 and TRBJ2-3; weak D call: TRBD1 (6 bases). Germline values: CDR1 MDHEN, CDR2 SYDVKM. The CDR3 totals 16 residues. V dropped 3 bases and J dropped 5 bases, with 18 bases sitting between them. CDR3 sequence (DNA): TGTGCCAGCAGTTTCCGTAGCAGGGGCGCGATAGATACGCAGTATTTT. Translation: CASSFRSRGAIDTQYF. The full variable domain, in which reference TRBV28 and TRBJ2-3 provide the parts outside the CDR3, is DVKVTQSSRYLVKRTGEKVFLECVQDMDHENMFWYRQDPGLGLRLIYFSYDVKMKEKGDIPEGYSVSREKKERFSLILESASTNQTSMYLCASSFRSRGAIDTQYFGPGTRLTVL.

The J gene is TRBJ2-5, the V gene TRBV5-1; TRBD2 aligns across 8 bases. Germline trimming cut 5 bases from V and 1 base from J; bases unmatched to any gene: 4. CDR1 SGHRS and CDR2 YFSETQ come from the germline V gene. The CDR3 has 14 residues. Here the CDR3 reads CASSTGGPQETQYF. CDR3 bases: TGCGCCAGCAGTACGGGAGGGCCCCAAGAGACCCAGTACTTC.

The chain joins TRBV19 to TRBJ1-6; D not resolved. This CDR3 region has 11 residues. Germline V gene sequence: CDR1 LNHDA, CDR2 SQIVND (reference sequence). Trimming stripped 3 bases from V and 13 bases from J, with 7 bases between. CDR3 amino acids: CASSIVIPLHF. The CDR3 nucleotides are TGTGCCAGTAGTATCGTAATTCCCCTCCACTTT.

Only one count was recorded for this clone. The chain combines TRBV5-4 with TRBJ2-3; 8 bases map to TRBD2. This CDR3 region has 19 residues. CDR1 and CDR2 (germline): SGHNT, YYREEE (reference sequence). V shed 4 bases, J shed 2 bases, and the junction held 18 bases outside the gene matches. In DNA, the CDR3 is TGTGCCAGCAGCCTAATACTGGAACCGGGACTAGATCTCACAGATACGCAGTATTTT. It codes for CASSLILEPGLDLTDTQYF.

The rearrangement uses TRBV18 and TRBJ2-1; TRBD1 agrees at 9 bases. Germline CDR1 KGHSH, CDR2 LQKENI. The junction had 6 bases not matched to a gene; V was cut back by 3 bases and J by 6 bases. The CDR3 consists of 15 residues. CDR3 DNA sequence: TGTGCCAGCTCACCGGGACAGGGTTTCCGCAATGAGCAGTTCTTC. Protein: CASSPGQGFRNEQFF. Drawing the rest from reference TRBV18 and TRBJ2-1, the complete variable domain is NAGVMQNPRHLVRRRGQEARLRCSPMKGHSHVYWYRQLPEEGLKFMVYLQKENIIDESGMPKERFSAEFPKEGPSILRIQQVVRGDSAAYFCASSPGQGFRNEQFFGPGTRLTVL.

The chain uses TRBV6-2 or TRBV6-3 and TRBJ1-5, with no clear D. CDR1 MNHEY and CDR2 SVGEGT come from the germline V gene. This CDR3 is built from 14 residues. V was clipped by 5 bases and J by 4 bases, with 12 bases between them. CDR3 loop: CASSPLGENQPQHF. DNA of the CDR3: TGTGCCAGCAGTCCCCTGGGAGAGAATCAGCCCCAGCATTTT.

The rearrangement joins TRBV7-9 to TRBJ1-5, with TRBD1 matching over 9 bases. V lost 5 bases, J lost 7 bases, and 6 bases stayed unmatched. The CDR3 is 14 amino acids. Germline V gives CDR1 SEHNR, CDR2 FQNEAQ (reference sequence). The CDR3 DNA is TGTGCCAGCAGCAGGGACAGGGATGTGCAGCCCCAGCATTTT. Protein: CASSRDRDVQPQHF.

The chain combines TRBV11-2 with TRBJ1-3; no clear D. V lost 1 base to trimming and J lost 0 bases, with 13 bases between them. Looked up from germline, CDR1 is SGHAT and CDR2 is FQNNGV. The CDR3 has 17 amino acids. The CDR3 coding sequence is TGTGCCAGCAGCTTAGGACCGAGAGGAAGCTCTGGAAACACCATATATTTT. It codes for CASSLGPRGSSGNTIYF.

The chain has TRBV14 and TRBJ1-6; a possible D gene is TRBD1 (5 bases). Looked up from germline, CDR1 is SGHDN and CDR2 is FVKESK. This CDR3 comprises 13 residues. The V gene lost 3 bases and the J gene lost 10 bases, with 10 bases spanning the gap. The CDR3 DNA reads TGTGCCAGCAGCCAGCAGGGAGGATCACCCCTCCACTTT. The encoded protein is CASSQQGGSPLHF.

This clone turned up a few times. The rearrangement uses TRBV10-3 and TRBJ1-1; 9 nucleotides agree with TRBD1. The CDR3 sequence is 14 residues long. V lost 1 base and J lost 5; bases outside the gene matches: 2. In germline, CDR1 is ENHRY, CDR2 SYGVKD. CDR3 amino acids: CAISELTGGTEAFF. The CDR3 DNA is TGTGCCATCAGTGAGTTGACAGGGGGGACTGAAGCTTTCTTT.

The CDR3 protein is CASSQGFGLAEETQYF. DNA of the CDR3: TGTGCCAGCAGCCAAGGATTTGGACTAGCGGAAGAGACCCAGTACTTC. This sequence joins TRBV3-1 (or the pseudogene TRBV3-2) and TRBJ2-5; 10 bases agree with TRBD2. CDR3 size: 16 residues. CDR1 and CDR2 (germline): LGHDT, YNNKEL (reference sequence). V lost 1 base and J lost 3; bases outside the gene matches: 5.

The chain employs TRBV20-1 and TRBJ2-7; 7 bases fit TRBD2. Per the germline V gene, CDR1 is DFQATT and CDR2 is SNEGSKA (reference sequence). After removal of 7 bases from V and 2 bases from J, the junction contained 2 bases not matched to a gene. This CDR3 spans 11 amino acids. The CDR3 reads CSGDYAYEQYF. The CDR3, as DNA: TGCAGTGGGGACTACGCCTACGAGCAGTACTTC.

V and J are TRBV29-1 and TRBJ2-1; D is ambiguous. Germline V gene data show CDR1 as SQVTM and CDR2 as ANQGSEA. V gave up 0 bases and J gave up 7 bases, with 10 bases separating them. The CDR3 contains 13 residues. CDR3: CSVEDWDWNEQFF. CDR3 nucleotides: TGCAGCGTTGAAGACTGGGATTGGAATGAGCAGTTCTTC.

This chain uses TRBV27 with TRBJ2-7; D might be TRBD1 (7 bases). Trimming shortened V by 1 base and J by 5 bases, and 12 bases separated the two germline ends. The CDR3 consists of 14 residues. CDR1 and CDR2 from the germline V gene are MNHEY and SMNVEV (reference sequence). CDR3 DNA sequence: TGTGCCAGCAGTTTATGGGGACAGCGGGACGAGCAGTACTTC. It encodes CASSLWGQRDEQYF.

The chain employs TRBV7-8 and TRBJ2-4; no firm D call. The CDR3 length is 18 residues. Trimming stripped 6 bases from V and 0 bases from J, with 21 bases between. Germline V lookup: CDR1 SGHVS, CDR2 FQNEAQ. CDR3 nucleotide sequence: TGTGCCAGCAGACCTCGCCTTCATACGGGTTTAGCCAAAAACATTCAGTACTTC. This gives the protein CASRPRLHTGLAKNIQYF.

This chain connects TRBV27 to TRBJ2-6, with 8 nucleotides matching TRBD1. This CDR3 contains 17 residues. With V trimmed by 3 bases and J by 1 base, 5 bases remained unmatched. From germline, CDR1 is MNHEY and CDR2 SMNVEV (reference sequence). This chain's CDR3 is CASSFRTGFSGANVLTF. DNA of the CDR3: TGTGCCAGCAGTTTCCGGACAGGGTTTTCTGGGGCCAACGTCCTGACTTTC.